This TCR beta chain was observed in a study of Ad26.COV2.S vaccination and SARS-CoV-2 variants. Overall study findings and caveats: Post-vaccination breadth of spike-specific CD8+ and CD4+ T cell responses was reportedly substantial.

The CDR3 runs to 12 residues. V dropped 5 bases and J dropped 4 bases, with 8 bases sitting between them. Germline-derived CDR1 and CDR2 are SQVTM and ANQGSEA. Measured with immunoSEQ multiplex PCR; TCRdb has only the in-frame clones, and not every one. The sample includes about 380,000 clones, roughly 85% of them seen just once. The treatment here: some 20 received Ad26.COV2.S at low or high dose, single or two shots; 5 received placebo; per-sample allocation not given. Day 63 after the first vaccine or placebo injection was the time point for sampling. Donation was by an adult aged 18-55 years who was in Boston. Expressing Wuhan-strain SARS-CoV-2 spike, an Ad26 vector served as the vaccine. On this clone itself: The antigen is unknown.

Material: peripheral blood, obtained in a trial of Ad26.COV2.S vaccine versus placebo. The sequence was obtained from a person between 18 and 65 years old who received the Ad26.COV2.S COVID-19 vaccine or a placebo. The chain has TRBV29-1 and TRBJ2-2; D not certain. CDR3 region: CSVPGTTGELFF. CDR3 nucleotide sequence: TGCAGCGTTCCGGGTACCACCGGGGAGCTGTTTTTT.